The rows below give T cell receptor beta chains drawn from one sample of a study. TCRdb passed the 5' RACE reads through MiXCR, listing each CDR3 protein once. This sample has more than 8,000 distinct CDR3 sequences; 20% to 30% occur once, and the top ten carry more than 2.5%. The sequencing sample was made of Tregs sorted from blood. The receptors were sampled from a female donor with breast cancer. Each CDR3 is given with its conserved first and last residue. D genes are given only for firm matches. Part of the rows lack a size; the others show once, few, many or a class for expanded clones.

cdr3_aa cdr3_nt j_call d_call v_call clone_size
CATSRGQGAGHGYTF TGTGCCACCAGCAGGGGCCAGGGGGCCGGCCATGGCTACACCTTC TRBJ1-2 TRBD1 TRBV15 -
CAWRAAGVVPEQFF TGTGCCTGGAGGGCGGCGGGAGTGGTCCCGGAGCAGTTCTTC TRBJ2-1 TRBD2 TRBV30 many
CAGSHEVDRAGGYTF TGTGCCGGCAGCCATGAGGTGGACAGGGCGGGCGGCTACACCTTT TRBJ1-2 TRBD1 TRBV6-1 -
CASSPRTGGPNTGELFF TGTGCCAGCAGCCCGAGGACAGGGGGTCCGAACACCGGGGAGCTGTTTTTT TRBJ2-2 TRBD1 TRBV7-9 few
CSARRYEQYF TGCAGCGCACGAAGATACGAGCAGTACTTC TRBJ2-7 - TRBV29-1 -
CASSAPGQVVSYTF TGTGCCAGCAGCGCCCCGGGGCAGGTGGTGAGCTACACCTTC TRBJ1-2 - TRBV13 -
CASSWSGSSYNEQFF TGTGCCAGCAGCTGGAGCGGGAGCTCCTACAATGAGCAGTTCTTC TRBJ2-1 TRBD2 TRBV5-4 many
CASSQSGGPYNEQFF TGTGCCAGCAGCCAGTCGGGGGGCCCTTACAATGAGCAGTTCTTC TRBJ2-1 - TRBV9 -
CASSPQGVGSVTSSYNEQFF TGTGCCAGCAGTCCCCAGGGGGTGGGTAGCGTAACTTCCTCCTACAATGAGCAGTTCTTC TRBJ2-1 TRBD1 TRBV12-3/TRBV12-4 medium-sized
CASSINTGNTIYF TGTGCCAGTAGTATTAACACTGGAAACACCATATATTTT TRBJ1-3 - TRBV19 many
CASSPFLRGSTDTQYF TGTGCCAGCAGTCCTTTTTTGCGGGGGAGCACAGATACGCAGTATTTT TRBJ2-3 TRBD2 TRBV28 few
CASSYARDRGLDTEAFF TGTGCCAGCAGTTACGCGCGGGACAGGGGGCTCGACACTGAAGCTTTCTTT TRBJ1-1 TRBD1 TRBV6-6 many
CASSEAGGSNQPQHF TGTGCCAGCAGTGAAGCGGGGGGGAGCAATCAGCCCCAGCATTTT TRBJ1-5 - TRBV2 many
CASSETVYEQYF TGTGCCAGCAGTGAAACGGTTTACGAGCAGTACTTC TRBJ2-7 - TRBV6-1 many
CASSFGGFAYEQYF TGTGCCAGCAGCTTTGGAGGGTTCGCCTACGAGCAGTACTTC TRBJ2-7 - TRBV11-1 medium-sized
CASSLVGNYGYTF TGTGCCAGCAGTTTGGTAGGGAACTATGGCTACACCTTC TRBJ1-2 - TRBV12-3/TRBV12-4 medium-sized
CVSSLNPGPRSNIQYF TGTGTCAGCAGCTTAAATCCCGGCCCGCGCAGTAACATTCAGTACTTC TRBJ2-4 - TRBV7-8 -
CSARRRVPDNEQFF TGCAGTGCCCGGCGGCGGGTCCCTGACAATGAGCAGTTCTTC TRBJ2-1 - TRBV20-1 medium-sized
CSARDLPGPTNEKLFF TGCAGTGCTAGAGATTTGCCCGGCCCAACTAATGAAAAACTGTTTTTT TRBJ1-4 - TRBV20-1 medium-sized
CASSPLFRDSNQPQHF TGTGCCAGCAGCCCCTTGTTTAGGGATAGCAATCAGCCCCAGCATTTT TRBJ1-5 - TRBV7-8 few
CSATDRQNTEAFF TGCAGTGCTACCGACAGGCAGAACACTGAAGCTTTCTTT TRBJ1-1 - TRBV20-1 many
CASSLSLAGPDTQYF TGTGCCAGCAGTTTAAGTCTAGCGGGGCCAGATACGCAGTATTTT TRBJ2-3 TRBD2 TRBV28 -
CSARGTDYEQYF TGCAGTGCTAGGGGGACGGACTACGAGCAGTACTTC TRBJ2-7 - TRBV20-1 medium-sized
CASSLVGGYEQYF TGTGCCAGCAGCTTAGTGGGGGGCTACGAGCAGTACTTC TRBJ2-7 - TRBV7-9 few
CASSQDQPPPEQYF TGTGCCAGCAGCCAAGATCAGCCCCCACCCGAGCAGTACTTC TRBJ2-7 - TRBV3-1 -
CASRSSRAGPGPYEQYF TGTGCCAGCAGGTCCTCGAGAGCGGGACCGGGTCCCTACGAGCAGTACTTC TRBJ2-7 TRBD2 TRBV12-3/TRBV12-4 -
CASSDGQAIQETQYF TGTGCCAGCAGCGACGGACAGGCCATCCAAGAGACCCAGTACTTC TRBJ2-5 TRBD1 TRBV9 many
CASSLGDSVYEQYF TGTGCCAGCAGCTTGGGGGACAGCGTCTACGAGCAGTACTTC TRBJ2-7 TRBD1 TRBV5-6 many